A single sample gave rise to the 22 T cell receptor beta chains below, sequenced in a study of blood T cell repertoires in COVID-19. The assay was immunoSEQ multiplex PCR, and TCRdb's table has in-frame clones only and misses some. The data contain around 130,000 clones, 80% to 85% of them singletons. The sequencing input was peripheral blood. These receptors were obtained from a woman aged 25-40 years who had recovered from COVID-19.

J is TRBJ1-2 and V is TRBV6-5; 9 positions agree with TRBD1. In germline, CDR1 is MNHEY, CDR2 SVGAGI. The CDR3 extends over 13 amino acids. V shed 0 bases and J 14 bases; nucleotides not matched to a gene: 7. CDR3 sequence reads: CASSYSIWDRATF. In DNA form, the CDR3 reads TGTGCCAGCAGTTACTCGATCTGGGACAGGGCAACCTTC.

The CDR3 DNA is TGTGCCAGCAACCTGGGAGGGGGGCAAGAGACCCAGTACTTC. This encodes CASNLGGGQETQYF. This chain connects TRBV6-5 to TRBJ2-5; the D gene is possibly TRBD2 (7 bases). The germline CDR1 and CDR2 sequences are MNHEY and SVGAGI. The ends were cut back, 7 bases at V and 2 bases at J, with 14 bases in the middle. The CDR3 contains 14 residues.

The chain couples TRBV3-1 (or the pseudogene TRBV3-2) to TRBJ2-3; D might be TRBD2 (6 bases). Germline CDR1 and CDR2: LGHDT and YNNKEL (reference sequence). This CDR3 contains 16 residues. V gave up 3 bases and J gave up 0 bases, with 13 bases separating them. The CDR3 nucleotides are TGTGCCAGCAGCCAGGGACTCTACCTGAGCACAGATACGCAGTATTTT. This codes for CASSQGLYLSTDTQYF.

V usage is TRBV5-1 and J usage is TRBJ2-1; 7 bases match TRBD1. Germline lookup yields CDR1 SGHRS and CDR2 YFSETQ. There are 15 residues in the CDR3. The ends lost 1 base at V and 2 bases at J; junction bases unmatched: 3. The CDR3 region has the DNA TGCGCCAGCAGCTTGAGGCAGGGGGCCTACAATGAGCAGTTCTTC. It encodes CASSLRQGAYNEQFF.

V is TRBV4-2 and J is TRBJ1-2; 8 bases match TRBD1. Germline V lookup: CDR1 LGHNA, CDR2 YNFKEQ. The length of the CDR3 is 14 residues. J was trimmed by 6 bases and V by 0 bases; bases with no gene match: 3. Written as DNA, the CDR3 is TGTGCCAGCAGCCAAGAGGGACAGGTGGATGGCTACACCTTC. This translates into CASSQEGQVDGYTF.

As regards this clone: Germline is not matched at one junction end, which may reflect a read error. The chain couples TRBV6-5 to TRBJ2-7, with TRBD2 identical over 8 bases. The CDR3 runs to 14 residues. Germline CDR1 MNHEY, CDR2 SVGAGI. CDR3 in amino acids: CVSSRGSGGYEQYF. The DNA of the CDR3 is TGTGTCAGCAGTCGGGGCTCGGGAGGGTACGAGCAGTACTTC.

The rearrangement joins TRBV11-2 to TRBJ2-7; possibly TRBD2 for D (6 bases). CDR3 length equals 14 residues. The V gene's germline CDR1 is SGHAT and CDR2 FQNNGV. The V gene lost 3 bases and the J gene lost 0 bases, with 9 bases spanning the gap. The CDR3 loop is CASSLEGTSYEQYF. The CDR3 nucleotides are TGTGCCAGCAGCTTGGAGGGTACCTCCTACGAGCAGTACTTC.

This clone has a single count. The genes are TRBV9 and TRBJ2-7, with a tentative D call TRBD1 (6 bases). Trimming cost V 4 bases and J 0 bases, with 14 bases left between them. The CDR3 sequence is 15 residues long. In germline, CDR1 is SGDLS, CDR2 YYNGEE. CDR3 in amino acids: CASSFRDTNSYEQYF. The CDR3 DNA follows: TGTGCCAGCAGCTTCCGGGACACCAACTCCTACGAGCAGTACTTC.

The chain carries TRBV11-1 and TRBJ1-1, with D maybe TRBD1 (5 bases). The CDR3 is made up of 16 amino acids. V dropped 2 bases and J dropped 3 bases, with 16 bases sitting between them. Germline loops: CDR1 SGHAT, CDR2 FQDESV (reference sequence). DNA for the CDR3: TGTGCCAGCAGCTTACTGGGGCCTTCCCGATACACTGAAGCTTTCTTT. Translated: CASSLLGPSRYTEAFF. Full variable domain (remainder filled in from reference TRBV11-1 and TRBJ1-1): EAEVAQSPRYKITEKSQAVAFWCDPISGHATLYWYRQILGQGPELLVQFQDESVVDDSQLPKDRFSAERLKGVDSTLKIQPAELGDSAMYLCASSLLGPSRYTEAFFGQGTRLTVV.

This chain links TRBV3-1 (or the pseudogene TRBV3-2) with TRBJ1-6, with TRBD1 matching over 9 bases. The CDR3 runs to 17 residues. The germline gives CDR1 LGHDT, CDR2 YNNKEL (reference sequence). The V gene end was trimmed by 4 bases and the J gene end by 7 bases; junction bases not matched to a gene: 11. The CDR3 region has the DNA TGTGCCAGCAGCCCATGGGGGGACAGGGAAGGGAATTCACCCCTCCACTTT. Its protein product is CASSPWGDREGNSPLHF.

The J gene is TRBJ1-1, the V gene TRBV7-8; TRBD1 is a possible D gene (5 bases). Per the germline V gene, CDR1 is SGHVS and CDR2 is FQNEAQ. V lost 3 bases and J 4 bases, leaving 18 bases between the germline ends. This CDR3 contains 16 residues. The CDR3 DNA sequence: TGTGCCAGCAGCTTTGGAACATGGGGGGGGAGCACTGAAGCTTTCTTT. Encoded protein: CASSFGTWGGSTEAFF.

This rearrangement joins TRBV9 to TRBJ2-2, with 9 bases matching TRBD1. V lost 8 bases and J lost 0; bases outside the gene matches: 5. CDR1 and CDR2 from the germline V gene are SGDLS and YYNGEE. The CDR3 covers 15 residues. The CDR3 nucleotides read TGTGCCAGTAACAGGGGGCTCTCGAACACCGGGGAGCTGTTTTTT. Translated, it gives CASNRGLSNTGELFF.

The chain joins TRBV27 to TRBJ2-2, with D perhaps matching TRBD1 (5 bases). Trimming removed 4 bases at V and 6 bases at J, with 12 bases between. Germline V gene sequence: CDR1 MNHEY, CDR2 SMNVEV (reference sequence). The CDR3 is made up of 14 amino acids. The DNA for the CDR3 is TGTGCCAGCAGTTCAACCCCAGGGTCCGGGGAGCTGTTTTTT. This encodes CASSSTPGSGELFF.

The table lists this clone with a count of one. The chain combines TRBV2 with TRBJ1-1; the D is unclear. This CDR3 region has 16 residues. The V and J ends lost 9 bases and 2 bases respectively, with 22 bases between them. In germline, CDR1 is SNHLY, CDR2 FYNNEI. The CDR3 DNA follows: TGTGCCAGTGGGGAGGTGACGGGAAAGGGAAACACTGAAGCTTTCTTT. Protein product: CASGEVTGKGNTEAFF.

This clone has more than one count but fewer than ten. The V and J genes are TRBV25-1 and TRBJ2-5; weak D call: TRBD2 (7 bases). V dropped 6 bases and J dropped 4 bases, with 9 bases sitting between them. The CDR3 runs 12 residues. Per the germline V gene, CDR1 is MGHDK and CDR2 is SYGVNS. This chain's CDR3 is CASRRGGETQYF. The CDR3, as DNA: TGTGCCAGCAGAAGGGGGGGAGAGACCCAGTACTTC.

CDR3 residues: CASSTDRAGNEQYF. The CDR3 DNA reads as TGTGCCAGCAGCACGGACAGGGCAGGAAACGAGCAGTACTTC. The chain uses TRBV5-4 and TRBJ2-7, with 8 nucleotides matching TRBD1. J was trimmed by 5 bases and V by 4 bases; bases with no gene match: 8. This CDR3 has 14 amino acids. Looked up from germline, CDR1 is SGHNT and CDR2 is YYREEE (reference sequence).

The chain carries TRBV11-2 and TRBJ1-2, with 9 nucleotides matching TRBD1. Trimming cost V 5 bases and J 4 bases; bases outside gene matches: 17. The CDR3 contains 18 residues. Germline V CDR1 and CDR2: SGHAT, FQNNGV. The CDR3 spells CASSTIPQGALDLYGYTF. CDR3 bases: TGTGCCAGCAGCACAATCCCACAGGGGGCTCTCGACCTCTATGGCTACACCTTC.

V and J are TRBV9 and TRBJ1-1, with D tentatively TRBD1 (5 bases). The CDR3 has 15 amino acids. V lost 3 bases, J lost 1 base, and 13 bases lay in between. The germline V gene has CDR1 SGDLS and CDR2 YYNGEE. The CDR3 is CASSGSRGGNTEAFF. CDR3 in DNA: TGTGCCAGCAGCGGTTCAAGGGGAGGGAACACTGAAGCTTTCTTT.

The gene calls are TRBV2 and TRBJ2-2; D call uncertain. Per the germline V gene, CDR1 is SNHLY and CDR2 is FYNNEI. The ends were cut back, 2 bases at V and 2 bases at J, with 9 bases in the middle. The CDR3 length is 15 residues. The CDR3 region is CASSEIQVNTGELFF. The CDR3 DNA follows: TGTGCCAGCAGTGAAATCCAGGTTAACACCGGGGAGCTGTTTTTT.

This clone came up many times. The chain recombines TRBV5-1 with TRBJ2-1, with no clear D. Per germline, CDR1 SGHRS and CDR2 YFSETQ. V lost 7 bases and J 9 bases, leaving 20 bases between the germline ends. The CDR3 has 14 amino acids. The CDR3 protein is CASSLGIGQLEQFF. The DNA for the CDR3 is TGCGCCAGCTCTTTAGGTATTGGGCAGCTTGAGCAGTTCTTC. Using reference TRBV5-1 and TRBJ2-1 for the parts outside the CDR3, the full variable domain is KAGVTQTPRYLIKTRGQQVTLSCSPISGHRSVSWYQQTPGQGLQFLFEYFSETQRNKGNFPGRFSGRQFSNSRSEMNVSTLELGDSALYLCASSLGIGQLEQFFGPGTRLTVL.

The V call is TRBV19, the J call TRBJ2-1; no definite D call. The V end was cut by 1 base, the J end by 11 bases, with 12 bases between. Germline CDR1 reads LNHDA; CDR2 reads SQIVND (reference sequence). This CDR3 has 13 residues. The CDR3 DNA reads TGTGCCAGTAGTATAGGTGCCTCGGGTCAGCAGTTCTTC. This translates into CASSIGASGQQFF.

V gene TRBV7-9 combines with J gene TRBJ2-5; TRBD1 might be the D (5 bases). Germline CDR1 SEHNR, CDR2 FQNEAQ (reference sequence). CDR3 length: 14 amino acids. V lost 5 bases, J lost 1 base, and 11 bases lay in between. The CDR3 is CASSPHRTQETQYF. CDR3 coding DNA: TGTGCCAGCAGCCCGCACAGGACCCAAGAGACCCAGTACTTC.